The 27 T cell receptor beta chains below all came from one sample that was sequenced in a study of identical twins. TCRdb itself ran the 5' RACE reads through MiXCR, one entry per CDR3 protein. In the table there are around 480,000 distinct CDR3 sequences, 14% of which are singletons. These same records also appear under a second study, on yellow fever vaccine responses in identical twins.

Sample: CD4+ T cells sorted from blood. The receptors shown here come from a woman between 18 and 29 years old in good health.

This clonotype was counted many times. The V call is TRBV9, the J call TRBJ2-3; perhaps TRBD2 as D (5 bases). Per the germline V gene, CDR1 is SGDLS and CDR2 is YYNGEE. V was clipped by 4 bases and J by 5 bases, with 17 bases between them. The CDR3 contains 15 residues. CDR3 DNA sequence: TGTGCCAGCAGCTTCAGTCCTATTACTAGAGATACGCAGTATTTT. This translates into CASSFSPITRDTQYF.

V is TRBV29-1 and J is TRBJ2-3, with 15 bases that match TRBD2. J gave up 3 bases and V 4 bases, and 2 bases lay outside the gene matches. The CDR3 length is 15 residues. CDR1 and CDR2 (germline): SQVTM, ANQGSEA. The CDR3 DNA reads as TGCAGCGTTGTGGGACTAGCGGGAGGTACAGATACGCAGTATTTT. It is translated as CSVVGLAGGTDTQYF.

This clonotype occurred a few times. The chain links TRBV6-2 or TRBV6-3 to TRBJ2-5; 8 positions match TRBD2. CDR1 and CDR2 from the germline V gene are MNHEY and SVGEGT. The V gene end was trimmed by 2 bases and the J gene end by 4 bases; junction bases not matched to a gene: 3. The CDR3 covers 14 residues. CDR3 loop: CASSYEAGGETQYF. The DNA for the CDR3 is TGTGCCAGCAGTTACGAGGCGGGAGGAGAGACCCAGTACTTC.

This chain connects TRBV4-2 to TRBJ2-5; D is unresolved. V was pared by 0 bases and J by 4 bases, with 9 bases between. CDR3 length equals 14 residues. Germline V gene lookup returns CDR1 LGHNA and CDR2 YNFKEQ. The CDR3 region has the DNA TGTGCCAGCAGCCAAGAACGGGCGGCAGAGACCCAGTACTTC. Translation: CASSQERAAETQYF.

This clonotype was detected a few times. The chain is built from TRBV29-1 and TRBJ2-3, with 7 bases aligning to TRBD1. The CDR3 has 13 residues. V was clipped by 3 bases and J by 7 bases; unmatched bases: 7. Germline V gene sequence: CDR1 SQVTM, CDR2 ANQGSEA. The CDR3 bases are TGCAGCGTTGAGTTAACAGGGGCCAATACGCAGTATTTT. Translated: CSVELTGANTQYF.

This clonotype was counted a few times. The chain employs TRBV9 and TRBJ2-1; TRBD2 might be the D (6 bases). This CDR3 contains 14 residues. V was cut by 5 bases and J by 4 bases, with 13 bases left in between. CDR1 and CDR2 from the germline V gene are SGDLS and YYNGEE. CDR3 residues: CASSHSGDYNEQFF. CDR3 nucleotides: TGTGCCAGCAGTCATAGCGGAGATTACAATGAGCAGTTCTTC.

This clonotype came up many times. The chain combines TRBV5-1 with TRBJ2-1; TRBD1 might be the D (5 bases). V was trimmed by 4 bases and J by 7 bases, leaving 21 bases between them. The CDR3 sequence is 16 residues long. Germline V gene data show CDR1 as SGHRS and CDR2 as YFSETQ. The CDR3, as DNA: TGCGCCAGCAGCCCCAAGGGGTGGGGAAGTATGAATGAGCAGTTCTTC. Encoded protein: CASSPKGWGSMNEQFF.

This clonotype was seen a few times. The V call is TRBV5-4, the J call TRBJ2-3; 14 bases align to TRBD2. The CDR3 is 18 residues long. The junction had 6 bases not matched to a gene; V was cut back by 1 base and J by 2 bases. The V gene's germline CDR1 is SGHNT and CDR2 YYREEE (reference sequence). The CDR3 is CASSLPTSGRAITDTQYF. Written as DNA, the CDR3 is TGTGCCAGCAGCTTGCCGACTAGCGGGAGGGCGATCACAGATACGCAGTATTTT.

This clonotype showed up many times. The CDR3 nucleotides read TGTGCCAGCAGGGGGGTGCGGGAGAGCGAGCAGTTCTTC. This codes for CASRGVRESEQFF. This chain uses TRBV7-9 with TRBJ2-1; 7 positions agree with TRBD2. Trimming removed 6 bases from V and 10 bases from J; junction bases left unmatched: 9. There are 13 residues in the CDR3. Germline CDR1 reads SEHNR; CDR2 reads FQNEAQ (reference sequence). The variable domain in full, with the rest retrieved from reference TRBV7-9 and TRBJ2-1, is DTGVSQNPRHKITKRGQNVTFRCDPISEHNRLYWYRQTLGQGPEFLTYFQNEAQLEKSRLLSDRFSAERPKGSFSTLEIQRTEQGDSAMYLCASRGVRESEQFFGPGTRLTVL.

This clonotype was detected only a few times. The chain is built from TRBV11-2 and TRBJ2-3; D ambiguous. Germline V gene sequence: CDR1 SGHAT, CDR2 FQNNGV. Trimming took 5 bases from V and 5 from J, leaving 14 bases between them. The CDR3 totals 14 residues. CDR3 sequence (DNA): TGTGCCAGCAGCCTAGGTCCCTGGGGAGATACGCAGTATTTT. Its translation: CASSLGPWGDTQYF.

This clonotype has only a few counts. This chain joins TRBV5-1 and TRBJ2-6; unclear D gene. The germline gives CDR1 SGHRS, CDR2 YFSETQ. The CDR3 loop spans 15 amino acids. V was trimmed by 0 bases and J by 3 bases, leaving 7 bases between them. CDR3 region: CASSLERDGANVLTF. In DNA, the CDR3 is TGCGCCAGCAGCTTGGAAAGGGATGGGGCCAACGTCCTGACTTTC.

This clonotype was counted only a few times. This CDR3 reads CASSRSLSLSYEQYF. In DNA form, the CDR3 reads TGTGCCAGCAGCCGGTCGTTAAGTTTGTCCTACGAGCAGTACTTC. The chain employs TRBV3-1 and TRBJ2-7; D uncertain. The V end lost 4 bases, the J end lost 1 base, and 14 bases lay between the germline ends. CDR1 is LGHDT, CDR2 YNNKEL, per germline (reference sequence). The CDR3 runs 15 residues.

This clonotype appeared many times. The rearrangement joins TRBV4-2 to TRBJ2-3; D possibly corresponds to TRBD1 (5 bases). Per germline, CDR1 LGHNA and CDR2 YNFKEQ. The CDR3 is 14 residues long. Trimming removed 1 base at V and 4 bases at J, with 9 bases between. The CDR3 coding sequence is TGTGCCAGCAGCCAAGTTCAGGGCCCAGATACGCAGTATTTT. This sequence encodes CASSQVQGPDTQYF.

The genes are TRBV20-1 and TRBJ2-5; D gene ambiguous. The CDR3 covers 15 residues. V lost 3 bases, J lost 4 bases, and 18 bases lay in between. The V gene's germline CDR1 is DFQATT and CDR2 SNEGSKA (reference sequence). CDR3 protein: CSASGLGGMGETQYF. The CDR3 region has the DNA TGCAGTGCTAGTGGATTAGGCGGAATGGGAGAGACCCAGTACTTC.

The genes are TRBV10-1 and TRBJ2-1; D remains unclear. The germline gives CDR1 WNHNN, CDR2 SYGVQD (reference sequence). The CDR3 has 17 amino acids. The V and J ends lost 0 bases and 9 bases respectively, with 21 bases between them. CDR3 loop: CASSESIRGKGPIEQFF. The CDR3 nucleotides read TGCGCCAGCAGTGAGTCTATACGCGGAAAGGGTCCCATTGAGCAGTTCTTC.

CDR3 sequence (DNA): TGCAGTGCTAGAGATGGGACGGGAGCGGGCTACGAGCAGTACTTC. Amino acids: CSARDGTGAGYEQYF. The chain has TRBV20-1 and TRBJ2-7, with a possible D match to TRBD2 (6 bases). The CDR3 covers 15 residues. Trimming left V 0 bases short and J 3 bases short, with 15 bases between. From germline, CDR1 is DFQATT and CDR2 SNEGSKA (reference sequence).

This clonotype was counted ten times or more. The chain uses TRBV20-1 and TRBJ1-5; tentative D call: TRBD1 (5 bases). Germline assignment: CDR1 DFQATT and CDR2 SNEGSKA (reference sequence). The length of the CDR3 is 15 residues. Deletions cut 0 bases from V and 0 bases from J, with 9 bases between. The CDR3 DNA follows: TGCAGTGCTAGAGAGCAGGGTGCTAGCAATCAGCCCCAGCATTTT. Protein: CSAREQGASNQPQHF.

The V call is TRBV7-8, the J call TRBJ1-5, with D unresolved. Germline lookup yields CDR1 SGHVS and CDR2 FQNEAQ. The CDR3 has 13 residues. Between the trimmed V and J ends, which lost 1 base and 11 bases, there was a span of 12 bases. The CDR3 coding sequence is TGTGCCAGCAGCTTAGGAACTGGGAGGGCCCAGCATTTT. It codes for CASSLGTGRAQHF.

In its sample, this clonotype was seen a few times. The chain has TRBV5-6 and TRBJ1-6; D ambiguous. Germline V gene data show CDR1 as SGHDT and CDR2 as YYEEEE. CDR3 length: 12 amino acids. Trimming stripped 0 bases from V and 10 bases from J, with 5 bases between. DNA of the CDR3: TGTGCCAGCAGCTTGGAAAGGTCACCCCTCCACTTT. The encoded protein is CASSLERSPLHF.

This clonotype was seen a handful of times. CDR3 sequence: CASSLAQSEAFF. DNA of the CDR3: TGTGCCAGCAGTTTAGCGCAGTCTGAAGCTTTCTTT. This chain uses TRBV6-5 with TRBJ1-1; D is ambiguous. The CDR3 is 12 amino acids. Germline values: CDR1 MNHEY, CDR2 SVGAGI. With 4 bases removed from V and 6 bases from J, the gap between germline ends came to 9 bases.

This clonotype came up a few times. This chain joins TRBV7-8 and TRBJ2-2; TRBD1 aligns across 9 bases. There are 15 residues in the CDR3. Per the germline V gene, CDR1 is SGHVS and CDR2 is FQNEAQ. The V segment lost 6 bases and the J segment 1 base; nucleotides outside the gene matches: 3. The CDR3 nucleotides read TGTGCCAGCAGTAGGGACAGGGTGAACACCGGGGAGCTGTTTTTT. Its translation: CASSRDRVNTGELFF.

A few counts support this clonotype. The chain recombines TRBV6-1 with TRBJ2-1, with D possibly TRBD1 on 5 matching bases. V lost 6 bases and J 0 bases, leaving 15 bases between the germline ends. The CDR3 is 16 residues long. Germline CDR1 MNHNS, CDR2 SASEGT. The CDR3 DNA reads as TGTGCCAGCAGGGACACCTACACCGACTCCTACAATGAGCAGTTCTTC. Translated: CASRDTYTDSYNEQFF.

CDR3 bases: TGTGCCAGCAGCCAAGTTTCTAGGGGGGGGGCCCGCACCGGGGAGCTGTTTTTT. It codes for CASSQVSRGGARTGELFF. V is TRBV4-2 and J is TRBJ2-2; tentatively, D is TRBD2 (7 bases). The CDR3 has 18 amino acids. Trimming pared 1 base from V and 4 bases from J, leaving 19 bases between. Germline values: CDR1 LGHNA, CDR2 YNFKEQ.

A word on this clonotype: One junction end disagrees with the germline gene, perhaps due to a read error. This rearrangement joins TRBV30 to TRBJ1-1, with 9 bases fitting TRBD1. This CDR3 is 15 amino acids long. Germline V lookup: CDR1 GTSNPN, CDR2 SVGIG (reference sequence). The CDR3: CAWSPRDRVNNEAFF. The CDR3 nucleotides are TGTGCCTGGAGTCCCCGGGACAGGGTTAACAATGAAGCTTTCTTT.

The table lists this clonotype with a few counts. The chain employs TRBV20-1 and TRBJ1-2, with D possibly matching TRBD1 (5 bases). This CDR3 is 12 amino acids long. Trimming removed 3 bases at V and 3 bases at J, with 8 bases between. Germline V gives CDR1 DFQATT, CDR2 SNEGSKA (reference sequence). CDR3 sequence (DNA): TGCAGTGCTAGTTTGGGGGACTATGGCTACACCTTC. Amino acids: CSASLGDYGYTF.

In its sample, this clonotype was seen a few times. This chain links TRBV10-3 with TRBJ2-5; no definite D call. This CDR3 is built from 13 residues. Trimming cost V 4 bases and J 3 bases, with 9 bases left between them. CDR1 and CDR2 from the germline V gene are ENHRY and SYGVKD. CDR3 sequence reads: CAISGARKETQYF. As DNA, the CDR3 is TGTGCCATCAGTGGTGCCCGAAAAGAGACCCAGTACTTC.

The gene calls are TRBV19 and TRBJ2-6, with D perhaps matching TRBD2 (5 bases). V lost 3 bases and J 2 bases, leaving 11 bases between the germline ends. Germline V CDR1 and CDR2: LNHDA, SQIVND (reference sequence). This CDR3 region has 16 residues. CDR3 loop: CASSISRGTGANVLTF. Written as DNA, the CDR3 is TGTGCCAGTAGTATTTCGAGAGGGACTGGGGCCAACGTCCTGACTTTC. The variable domain in full, completed from reference TRBV19 and TRBJ2-6, reads DGGITQSPKYLFRKEGQNVTLSCEQNLNHDAMYWYRQDPGQGLRLIYYSQIVNDFQKGDIAEGYSVSREKKESFPLTVTSAQKNPTAFYLCASSISRGTGANVLTFGAGSRLTVL.